This T cell receptor beta chain was obtained from a study of blood T cell repertoires in COVID-19 (dated by TCRdb to 2020 to 2021). Concerning the study at large: The collaborator samples originated in the United States, Italy and Spain and spanned the acute and convalescent phases of COVID-19. The prospective study material was composed of cDNA or gDNA derived from T cells, B-cell-depleted T cells, or PBMCs. The dataset comprised deeply sampled blood TCRbeta repertoires from subjects exposed to, actively infected with, or recovered from COVID-19. A freely available public database, intended as a resource for researchers studying the immune response to SARS-CoV-2, is where the repertoires were released. The samples were drawn from the first 160 participants of the ongoing ImmuneRACE study and from 1,254 subjects provided by 6 global collaborators. The sample metadata nearly always contained a de-identified subject ID, COVID-19 status, age in years and sex. Where available, HLA class I and class II types were taken from metadata supplied by the sample provider and were not determined by assay-based typing. Overall results and qualifications from the work: The quantity of clinical and demographic metadata differed by source and by participant and was supplied without curation.

Turning to this clone: Its cognate antigen has yet to be identified. No much larger clone is present one base from it, and per-base qualities are unavailable.

TCRbeta CDR3 regions were amplified from genomic DNA using the immunoSEQ Assay, a bias-controlled multiplex PCR. The study's processing was this. Nucleated cell counts per sample were estimated from amplification of reference gene primers within the assay. To quantify the absolute abundance of each unique TCRbeta CDR3 rearrangement, sequence reads were collapsed and filtered. For each sample, productive Simpson clonality was calculated by taking the square root of Simpson's diversity index across productive rearrangements. This is the immuneACCESS table as TCRdb keeps it, with only in-frame sequences that have V and J called. A part of the clones is gone; compared with another copy, unresolved V genes explain less than half, and the rest is unexplained. V and J calls and clone size follow that table, whereas D and trimming were derived from the DNA. The sample profile shows around 230,000 clones; about nine tenths of them were found once. Roughly 7.8% of the sample rests with the top ten.

A second Seattle source provided samples from volunteer blood donors who had recovered from COVID-19. Whole blood was collected in K2EDTA tubes by collaborating institutions according to the institutions' own protocols. For TCRbeta analysis, collaborators shipped samples in one of three forms: frozen whole blood, isolated PBMCs, or DNA extracted from either of those sample types. CDR3 length: 17 amino acids, cysteine to phenylalanine. Of the read, only the CDR3 DNA is kept; its 51 bases are in frame from base 1. CDR1 and CDR2 (SGHTA, FQGNSA) derive from the germline V gene. V is cut back by 5 bases and J by 7 bases, with 13 bases in the junction unmatched.

The sequenced sample consisted of peripheral blood. The receptor's source is a man in his 60s who had recovered from COVID-19. The chain employs TRBV7-2 and TRBJ2-2, with TRBD2 identical over 10 junction bases. The CDR3 in this case is CASSSAGLAIPGGELFF. The DNA sequence follows: TGTGCCAGCAGCAGCGCGGGACTAGCGATTCCGGGCGGGGAGCTGTTTTTT.